This T cell receptor beta chain was profiled in a study of T cell repertoires in aging, cancer and after chemotherapy. This clonotype is categorized as medium-sized. TCR beta rearrangements were amplified from peripheral blood genomic DNA. Rearranged V-D-J TRB sequences were amplified with a mixed TRB-A/B primer pool. TCRdb independently ran MiXCR on the multiplex PCR reads; one entry per CDR3 protein. The sample holds 10,000 to 15,000 distinct CDR3 sequences, 21% seen once. The length of the CDR3 is 17 residues. Germline assignment: CDR1 LNHDA and CDR2 SQIVND (reference sequence). The junction had 14 bases not matched to a gene; V was cut back by 5 bases and J by 2 bases.

The origin of this receptor is a human donor in good health. The sequencing sample was made of blood. The rearrangement links TRBV19 to TRBJ1-1; 7 bases align to TRBD1. The DNA of the CDR3 is TGTGCCAGTAGTTCCCCTAGACAGGGTGGAAGAAACACTGAAGCTTTCTTT. Its protein is CASSSPRQGGRNTEAFF.